Listed below are T cell receptor beta chains from one sample, sequenced in a study of shared clonotypes between healthy human individuals. Repertoires were generated with immunoSEQ multiplex PCR, while TCRdb's copy carries only in-frame clones and drops some. This repertoire shows 550,000 to 800,000 clones, about 74% found once; its top ten account for about 1.7%. Material for sequencing was memory CD4+ T cells sorted from blood. The source of these receptors is a woman aged 30 to 39 in good health. Each CDR3 is given with its conserved first and last residue. D genes are given only for firm matches. For some rows the clone size is stated as once, few or many, or as a class when expanded; others skip it.

d_call,j_call,v_call,clone_size,cdr3_nt,cdr3_aa
-,TRBJ2-3,TRBV7-2,-,TGTGCCAGCAGCTCCCTCACGCTTACGCAGTATTTT,CASSSLTLTQYF
-,TRBJ2-5,TRBV5-1,-,TGCGCCAGCAGCTTGTTGTACCGGGGGCAAGAGACCCAGTACTTC,CASSLLYRGQETQYF
-,TRBJ1-2,TRBV28,few,TGTGCCTCGTGGGGACCGATCGAAGGATTTGGCTACACCTTC,CASWGPIEGFGYTF
TRBD1,TRBJ1-1,TRBV5-1,-,TGCGCCAGCAGCCCGACAGGGGCGAGTGAAGCTTTCTTT,CASSPTGASEAFF
-,TRBJ2-5,TRBV5-6,-,TGTGCCAGCAGATCTGGATTCCTTCCCGGGGAGACCCAGTACTTC,CASRSGFLPGETQYF
-,TRBJ2-7,TRBV5-1,-,TGCGCCAGCAGCTTGGATTCGGGAGCCTACGAGCAGTACTTC,CASSLDSGAYEQYF
TRBD2,TRBJ2-3,TRBV2,few,TGTGCCAGTCAACTAGCGGGAGGAACAGATACGCAGTATTTT,CASQLAGGTDTQYF
-,TRBJ2-7,TRBV7-2,few,TGTGCCAGCAGCTTAGTCGGCTCCCCGAGCTCCTACGAGCAGTACTTC,CASSLVGSPSSYEQYF
-,TRBJ1-1,TRBV11-2,-,TGTGCCAGCAGCCCAACCAGGAACACTGAAGCTTTCTTT,CASSPTRNTEAFF
TRBD2,TRBJ2-4,TRBV2,-,TGTGCCAGCAGTGAAACGGGACTAGCGGAACCCCAGTACTTC,CASSETGLAEPQYF
-,TRBJ1-3,TRBV30,-,TGTGCCTGGGCGCACGCGGGAAACACCATATATTTT,CAWAHAGNTIYF
-,TRBJ1-5,TRBV27,few,TGTGCCAGCAGTTTAGGGGACAACGGCAATCAGCCCCAGCATTTT,CASSLGDNGNQPQHF
-,TRBJ1-3,TRBV27,-,TGTGCCAGCAGTTTCAGGGGTGGGGCTGGAAACACCATATATTTT,CASSFRGGAGNTIYF
-,TRBJ1-1,TRBV27,few,TGTGCCAGCAGTTTGCGCCCTAGCACTGAAGCTTTCTTT,CASSLRPSTEAFF
-,TRBJ1-4,TRBV6-1,-,TGTGCCAGCAGTCCGCGACGGGCTCCTAATGAAAAACTGTTTTTT,CASSPRRAPNEKLFF
-,TRBJ1-5,TRBV5-1,once,TGCGCCAGCAGCTTGGCTCCGAATCAGCCCCAGCATTTT,CASSLAPNQPQHF
-,TRBJ1-3,TRBV7-9,few,TGTGCCAGCAGCGCCCCAGAGAGAGGTTGGAACACCATATATTTT,CASSAPERGWNTIYF
-,TRBJ1-4,TRBV19,many,TGTGCCTCAAAGGACGGGGCCGGGGCTAATGAAAAACTGTTTTTT,CASKDGAGANEKLFF
TRBD2,TRBJ2-7,TRBV28,-,TGTGCCAACACCGCCGGTAGCGGGGCCTACGAGCAGTACTTC,CANTAGSGAYEQYF
-,TRBJ1-4,TRBV4-1,-,TGCGCCAGCAGCCAAGAGTATGGGATGAGGGGTAATGAAAAACTGTTTTTT,CASSQEYGMRGNEKLFF
-,TRBJ2-3,TRBV7-6,-,TGTGCCAGCAGCACACCCCTAGGAACAACAGATACGCAGTATTTT,CASSTPLGTTDTQYF
-,TRBJ1-1,TRBV19,-,TGTGCCAGTAGTATCGCAAGCACTGAAGCTTTCTTT,CASSIASTEAFF
TRBD2,TRBJ2-7,TRBV4-1,-,TGCGCCAGCAGCCACGCCCCGGGGACTAGCGGGAGGGGCGAGCAGTACTTC,CASSHAPGTSGRGEQYF
TRBD1,TRBJ1-5,TRBV11-1,-,TGTGCCAGCAGCTTAGTTTTGACAGGGCCAAATAGCAATCAGCCCCAGCATTTT,CASSLVLTGPNSNQPQHF
-,TRBJ2-7,TRBV2,few,TGTGCCAGCAAGATGATGGGGGGGCCTGGGAAGCAGTACTTC,CASKMMGGPGKQYF
-,TRBJ1-2,TRBV28,-,TGTGCCAGCAGCCCTACTGGGGATCGGGGCTACACCTTC,CASSPTGDRGYTF
-,TRBJ2-7,TRBV10-3,-,TGTGCCATCAGTGAGTCGGAAGGGGACGAGCAGTACTTC,CAISESEGDEQYF
-,TRBJ2-1,TRBV28,-,TGTGCCAGCAGTTTTGAAGCTAGCAACCTCTACAATGAGCAGTTCTTC,CASSFEASNLYNEQFF
TRBD1,TRBJ2-5,TRBV5-1,once,TGCGCCAGCAGCATCTCGACAGGGCTGTACGAGACCCAGTACTTC,CASSISTGLYETQYF
-,TRBJ1-1,TRBV6-4,once,TGTGCCAGCAGTGCGGCCGTGGGGGGGAGTGAAGCTTTCTTT,CASSAAVGGSEAFF
TRBD2,TRBJ2-3,TRBV15,-,TGTGCCACCAGCAGAGAGCGGGAGGGCGGCACAGATACGCAGTATTTT,CATSREREGGTDTQYF
-,TRBJ1-6,TRBV6-5,-,TGTGCCAGCGGAGCAGGGGTAAATTCACCCCTCCACTTT,CASGAGVNSPLHF
-,TRBJ1-4,TRBV18,-,TGTGCCAGCTCACCATCCCGGGTTGGGTTTGATGAAAAACTGTTTTTT,CASSPSRVGFDEKLFF
TRBD2,TRBJ2-7,TRBV5-4,-,TGTGCCAGCAGCTTTTCCCTAGCGGGAGTGATCCACGAGCAGTACTTC,CASSFSLAGVIHEQYF
-,TRBJ1-2,TRBV28,-,TGTGCCAGCAGTGCCTCGGCGAGGGGATTAGGCTACACCTTC,CASSASARGLGYTF
-,TRBJ2-1,TRBV7-8,-,TGTGCCAGCAGCTTAGAAAGTTTGATGGGTGAGCAGTTCTTC,CASSLESLMGEQFF
-,TRBJ2-3,TRBV5-4,-,TGTGCCAGCAGCAAACCTGGAAGGGATGCAGATACGCAGTATTTT,CASSKPGRDADTQYF
-,TRBJ1-1,TRBV27,many,TGTGCCAGCAGACGACAGTCGAACACTGAAGCTTTCTTT,CASRRQSNTEAFF